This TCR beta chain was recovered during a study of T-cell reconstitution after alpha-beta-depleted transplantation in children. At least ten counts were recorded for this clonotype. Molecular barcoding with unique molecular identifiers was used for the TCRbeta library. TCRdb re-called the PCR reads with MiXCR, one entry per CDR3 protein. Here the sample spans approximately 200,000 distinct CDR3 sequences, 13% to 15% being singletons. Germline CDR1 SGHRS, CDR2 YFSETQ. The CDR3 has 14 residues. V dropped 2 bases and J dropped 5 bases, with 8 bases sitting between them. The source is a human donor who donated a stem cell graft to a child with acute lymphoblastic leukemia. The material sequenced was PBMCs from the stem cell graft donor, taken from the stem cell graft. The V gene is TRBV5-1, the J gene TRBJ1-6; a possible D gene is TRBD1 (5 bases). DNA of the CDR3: TGCGCCAGCAGCTTTTTACAGGATAATTCACCCCTCCACTTT. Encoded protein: CASSFLQDNSPLHF. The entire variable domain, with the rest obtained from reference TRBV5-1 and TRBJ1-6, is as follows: KAGVTQTPRYLIKTRGQQVTLSCSPISGHRSVSWYQQTPGQGLQFLFEYFSETQRNKGNFPGRFSGRQFSNSRSEMNVSTLELGDSALYLCASSFLQDNSPLHFGNGTRLTVT.